The 2 T cell receptor beta chains listed next were all sequenced from one sample in a study of cytomegalovirus exposure and HLA in healthy donors. This PCR relied on a set of 60 Vbeta primers and 13 Jbeta primers. TCRdb's copy holds only in-frame clones and misses some; the assay was immunoSEQ multiplex PCR. The profile shows about 140,000 clones, roughly 10% of them singletons. Sequenced material: PBMCs. These receptors originate from a male donor in good health and CMV-seronegative.

This clone was observed a handful of times. The chain uses TRBV4-1 and TRBJ1-4, with D tentatively TRBD1 (6 bases). Looked up from germline, CDR1 is MGHRA and CDR2 is YSYEKL. The length of the CDR3 is 20 residues. The V end lost 1 base, the J end lost 0 bases, and 21 bases lay between the germline ends. CDR3 nucleotides: TGCGCCAGCAGCCAAGGTACCGGACAGATGATACATGCAACTAATGAAAAACTGTTTTTT. Translating it yields CASSQGTGQMIHATNEKLFF.

This clone was picked up a small number of times. V is TRBV6-1 and J is TRBJ2-7, with 7 nucleotides matching TRBD1. Per the germline V gene, CDR1 is MNHNS and CDR2 is SASEGT. The CDR3 runs to 15 residues. J was trimmed by 0 bases and V by 1 base; bases with no gene match: 3. CDR3 nucleotides: TGTGCCAGCAGTGAAGATAGGACAGGCTCCTACGAGCAGTACTTC. Translated: CASSEDRTGSYEQYF.